This paragraph covers one TCR beta chain sequence. Its specificity is unknown. V was shortened by 2 bases and J by 6 bases, with 16 bases between the two germline ends. Germline V CDR1 and CDR2: SGHRS, YFSETQ. The CDR3 is made up of 15 amino acids. The PCR had 60 Vbeta and 13 Jbeta primers. The table came from immunoSEQ multiplex PCR; TCRdb's copy has only in-frame clones and leaves some out. Of over 100,000 clones in the sample, roughly three fifths were seen once. The source of the sample is a study of cytomegalovirus exposure and HLA in healthy donors. Whole-study findings and limits: The authors later linked a missense DCLRE1C variant to TCR beta V- and J-gene trimming. In a later analysis, TCR association rates varied by HLA locus: DRB1 most, HLA-C fewest. In an earlier analysis, in some 600 donors, most V segments appeared productive either ~90% or ~30% of the time. Through in vitro validation, three CMV-associated chains were shown to be specific for CMV antigens.

The chain joins TRBV5-1 to TRBJ2-3; weak D call: TRBD1 (5 bases). The receptor's source is a woman aged 40-49 years in good health and CMV-seronegative. The source material was PBMCs. CDR3 nucleotides: TGCGCCAGCAGCTTACGCCAGGGAACCCCCGATACGCAGTATTTT. Translated: CASSLRQGTPDTQYF.